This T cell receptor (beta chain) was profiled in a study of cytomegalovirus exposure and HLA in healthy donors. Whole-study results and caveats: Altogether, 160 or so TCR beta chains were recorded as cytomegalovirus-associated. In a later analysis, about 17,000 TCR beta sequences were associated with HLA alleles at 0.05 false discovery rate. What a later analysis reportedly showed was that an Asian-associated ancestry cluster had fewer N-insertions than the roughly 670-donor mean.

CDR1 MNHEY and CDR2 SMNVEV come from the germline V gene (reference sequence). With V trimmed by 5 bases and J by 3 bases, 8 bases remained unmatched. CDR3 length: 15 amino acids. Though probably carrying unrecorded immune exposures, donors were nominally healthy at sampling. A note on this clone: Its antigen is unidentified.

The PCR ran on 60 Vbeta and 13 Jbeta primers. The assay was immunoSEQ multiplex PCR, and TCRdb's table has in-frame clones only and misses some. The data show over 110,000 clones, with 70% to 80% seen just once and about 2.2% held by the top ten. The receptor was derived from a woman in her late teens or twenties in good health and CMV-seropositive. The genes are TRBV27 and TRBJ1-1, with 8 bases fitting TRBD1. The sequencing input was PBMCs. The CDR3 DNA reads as TGTGCCAGCAGTACCCTACAGGGGGTGGACACTGAAGCTTTCTTT. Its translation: CASSTLQGVDTEAFF.